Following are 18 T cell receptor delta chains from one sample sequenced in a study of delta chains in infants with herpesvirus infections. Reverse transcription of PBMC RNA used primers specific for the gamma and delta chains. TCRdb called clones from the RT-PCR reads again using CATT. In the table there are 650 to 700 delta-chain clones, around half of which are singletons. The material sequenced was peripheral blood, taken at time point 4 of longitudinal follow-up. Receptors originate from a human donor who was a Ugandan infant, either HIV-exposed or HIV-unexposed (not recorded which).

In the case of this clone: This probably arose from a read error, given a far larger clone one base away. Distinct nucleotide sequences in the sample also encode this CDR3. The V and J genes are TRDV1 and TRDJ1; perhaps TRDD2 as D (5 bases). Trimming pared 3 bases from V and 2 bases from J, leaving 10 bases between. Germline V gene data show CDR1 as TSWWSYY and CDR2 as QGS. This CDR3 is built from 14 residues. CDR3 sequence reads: CALGDLFLTDKLIF. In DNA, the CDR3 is TGTGCTCTTGGGGACCTGTTCCTGACCGATAAACTCATCTTT.

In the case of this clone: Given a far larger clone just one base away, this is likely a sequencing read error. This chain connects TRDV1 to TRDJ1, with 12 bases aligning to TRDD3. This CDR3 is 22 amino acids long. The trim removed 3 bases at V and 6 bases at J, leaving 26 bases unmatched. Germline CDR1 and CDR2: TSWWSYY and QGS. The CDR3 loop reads CALGDPWPSSSWGIRGGNKLIF. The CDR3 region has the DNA TGTGCTCTTGGGGACCCCTGGCCTTCCTCCTCCTGGGGGATACGCGGGGGCAATAAACTCATCTTT.

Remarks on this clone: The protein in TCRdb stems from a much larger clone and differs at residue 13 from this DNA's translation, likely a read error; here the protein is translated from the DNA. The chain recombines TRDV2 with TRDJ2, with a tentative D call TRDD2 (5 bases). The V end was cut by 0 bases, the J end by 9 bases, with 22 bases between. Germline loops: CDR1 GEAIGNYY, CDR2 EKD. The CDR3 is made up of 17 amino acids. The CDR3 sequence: CACDTVSPNLPTTQLFF. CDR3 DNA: TGTGCCTGTGACACCGTTAGTCCCAATCTCCCTACAACACAACTCTTCTTT.

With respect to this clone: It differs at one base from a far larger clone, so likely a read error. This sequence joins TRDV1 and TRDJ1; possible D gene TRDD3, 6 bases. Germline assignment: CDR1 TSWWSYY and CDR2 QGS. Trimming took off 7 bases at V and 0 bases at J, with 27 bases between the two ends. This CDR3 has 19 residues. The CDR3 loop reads CALETALPVLGFYTDKLIF. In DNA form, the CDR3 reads TGTGCTCTTGAAACGGCCCTCCCTGTACTGGGATTCTACACCGATAAACTCATCTTT.

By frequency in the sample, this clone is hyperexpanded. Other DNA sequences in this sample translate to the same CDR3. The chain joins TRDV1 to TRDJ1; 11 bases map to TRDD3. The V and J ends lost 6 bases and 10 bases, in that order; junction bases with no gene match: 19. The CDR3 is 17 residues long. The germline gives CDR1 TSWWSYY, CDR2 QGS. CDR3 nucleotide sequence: TGTGCTCTTGGCCTTCCTACGCCCCTCTGGGGGATACCGGGACTCATCTTT. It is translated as CALGLPTPLWGIPGLIF.

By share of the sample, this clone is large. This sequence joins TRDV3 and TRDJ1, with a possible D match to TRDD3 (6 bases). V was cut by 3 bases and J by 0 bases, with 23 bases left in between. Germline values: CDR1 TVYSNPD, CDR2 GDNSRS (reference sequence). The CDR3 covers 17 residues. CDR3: CALVDWLGDTYTDKLIF. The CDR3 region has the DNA TGTGCCTTGGTAGACTGGCTAGGAGATACGTACACCGATAAACTCATCTTT.

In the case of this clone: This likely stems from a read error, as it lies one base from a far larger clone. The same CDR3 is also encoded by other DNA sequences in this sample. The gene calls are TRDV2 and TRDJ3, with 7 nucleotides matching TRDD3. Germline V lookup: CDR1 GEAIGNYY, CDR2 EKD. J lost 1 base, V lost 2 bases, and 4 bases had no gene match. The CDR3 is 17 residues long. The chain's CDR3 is CACDSTGASWDTRQMFF. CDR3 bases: TGTGCCTGTGACAGTACTGGGGCTTCCTGGGACACCCGACAGATGTTTTTC.

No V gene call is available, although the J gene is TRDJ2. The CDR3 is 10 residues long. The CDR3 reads CSALTAQLFF. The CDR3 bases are TGTAGTGCTTTGACAGCACAACTCTTCTTT.

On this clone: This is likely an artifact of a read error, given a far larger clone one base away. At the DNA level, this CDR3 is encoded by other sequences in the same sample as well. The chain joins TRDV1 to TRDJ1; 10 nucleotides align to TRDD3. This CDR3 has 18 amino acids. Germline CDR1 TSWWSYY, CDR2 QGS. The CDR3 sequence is CALPGGDYWGIGTDKLIF. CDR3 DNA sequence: TGCGCTCTTCCGGGGGGAGACTACTGGGGGATCGGTACCGATAAACTCATCTTT.

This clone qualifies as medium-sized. Here the CDR3 reads CALGDYSYEVGGPTDKLIF. The CDR3 DNA is TGTGCTCTTGGGGATTATTCCTACGAGGTGGGGGGTCCCACCGATAAACTCATCTTT. The V gene is TRDV1, the J gene TRDJ1; TRDD2 is a possible D gene (7 bases). CDR3 length: 19 residues. Trimming took 3 bases from V and 1 from J, leaving 24 bases between them. Germline V gives CDR1 TSWWSYY, CDR2 QGS.

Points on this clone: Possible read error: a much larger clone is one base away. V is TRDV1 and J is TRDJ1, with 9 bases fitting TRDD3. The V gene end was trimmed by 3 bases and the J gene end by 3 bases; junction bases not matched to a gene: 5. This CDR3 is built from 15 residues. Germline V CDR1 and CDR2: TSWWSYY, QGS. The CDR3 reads CALGDWGYASDKLIF. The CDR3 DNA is TGTGCTCTTGGGGACTGGGGATACGCTTCCGATAAACTCATCTTT.

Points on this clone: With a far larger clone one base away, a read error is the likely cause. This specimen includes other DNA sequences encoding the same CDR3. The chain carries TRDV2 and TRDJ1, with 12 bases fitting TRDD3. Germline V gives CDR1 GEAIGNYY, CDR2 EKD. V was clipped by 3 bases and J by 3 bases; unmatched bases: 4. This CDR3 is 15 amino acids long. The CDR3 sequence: CACDLLGDTADKLIF. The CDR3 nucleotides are TGTGCCTGTGACCTTCTGGGGGATACGGCCGATAAACTCATCTTT.

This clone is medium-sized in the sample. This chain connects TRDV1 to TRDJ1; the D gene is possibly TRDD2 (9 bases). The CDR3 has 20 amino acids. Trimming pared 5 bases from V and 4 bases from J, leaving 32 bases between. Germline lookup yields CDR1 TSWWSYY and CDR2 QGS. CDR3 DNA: TGTGCTCTTGGGACCCACCTTCCTACAGATATAGGGGGATATCTCGATAAACTCATCTTT. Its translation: CALGTHLPTDIGGYLDKLIF.

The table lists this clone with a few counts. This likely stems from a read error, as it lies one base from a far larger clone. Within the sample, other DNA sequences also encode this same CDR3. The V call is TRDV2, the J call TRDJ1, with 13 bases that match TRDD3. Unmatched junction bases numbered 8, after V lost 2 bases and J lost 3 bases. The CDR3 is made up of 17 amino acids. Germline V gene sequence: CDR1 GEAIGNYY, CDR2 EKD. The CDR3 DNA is TGTGCCTGTGACAACCGTACTGGGGGATACGCGTCCGATAAACTCATCTTT. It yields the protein CACDNRTGGYASDKLIF.

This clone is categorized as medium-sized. For the CDR3, the DNA is TGTGCTCTTGGGGAAGCGTACTCTTCCCTTTCACCGTACTGGGGGTTTACGATTCAGTACACCGATAAACTCATCTTT. It translates to CALGEAYSSLSPYWGFTIQYTDKLIF. The rearrangement joins TRDV1 to TRDJ1; the match to TRDD3 covers 8 bases. The V gene end was trimmed by 2 bases and the J gene end by 0 bases; junction bases not matched to a gene: 35. This CDR3 contains 26 residues. Germline CDR1 reads TSWWSYY; CDR2 reads QGS.

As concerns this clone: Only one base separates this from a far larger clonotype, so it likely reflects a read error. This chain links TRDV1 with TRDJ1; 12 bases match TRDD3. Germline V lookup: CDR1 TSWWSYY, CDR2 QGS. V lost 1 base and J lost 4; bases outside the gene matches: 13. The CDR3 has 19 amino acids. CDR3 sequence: CALGEHPGVTGGYYDKLIF. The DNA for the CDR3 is TGTGCTCTTGGGGAACACCCGGGGGTTACTGGGGGATACTACGATAAACTCATCTTT.

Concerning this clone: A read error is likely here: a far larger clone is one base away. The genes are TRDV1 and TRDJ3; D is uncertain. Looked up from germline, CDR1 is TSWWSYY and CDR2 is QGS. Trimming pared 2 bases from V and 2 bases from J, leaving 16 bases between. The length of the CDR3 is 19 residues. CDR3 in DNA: TGTGCTCTTGGGGAATGGCCTTTTACCCCACCCTGGGACACCCGACAGATGTTTTTC. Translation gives CALGEWPFTPPWDTRQMFF.

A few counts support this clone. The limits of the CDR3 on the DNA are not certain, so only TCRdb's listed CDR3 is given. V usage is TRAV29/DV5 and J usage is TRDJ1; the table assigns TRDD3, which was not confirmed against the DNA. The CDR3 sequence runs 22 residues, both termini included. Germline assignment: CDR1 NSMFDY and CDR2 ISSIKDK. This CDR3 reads CSVLLCSKEYLLLGGPTDKLIF.